What follows describes a single TCR beta chain. The antigen remains undetermined. The data belong to a study of T cells in Graves' hyperthyroidism and ophthalmopathy. Notes on the study in general: Ophthalmopathy cases were set apart from stable hyperthyroidism by a 13 V-J model.

Using RNA transcripts as the source, TCR beta CDR3 regions were amplified. First-round RT-PCR with HTBI primers amplified the TCR CDR3 region. A single record per CDR3 protein comes from TCRdb applying MiXCR to the multiplex PCR reads. The data show fewer than 600,000 distinct CDR3 sequences, approximately 14% seen once. No ophthalmopathy progression within 18 months constituted stable Graves' hyperthyroidism. The clonotype was recovered from a woman aged 40-49 years with Graves' hyperthyroidism. Source material: blood.

This chain's CDR3 is CASSLELGYGYTF. The CDR3 DNA reads TGTGCCAGCAGCTTAGAACTGGGCTATGGCTACACCTTC. The gene calls are TRBV11-3 and TRBJ1-2; no clear D gene. The CDR3 loop spans 13 amino acids. V dropped 0 bases and J dropped 4 bases, with 6 bases sitting between them. Germline-derived CDR1 and CDR2 are SGHNT and YENEEA.